This TCR beta chain was recovered during a study of blood T cell repertoires in COVID-19. The wider study: Researchers got acute and convalescent COVID-19 samples from the United States, Italy and Spain.

Authors' methods: For nucleated cells, counts were estimated from reference gene primer amplification. Profiling relied on immunoSEQ multiplex PCR, and the TCRdb table lists in-frame clones only, not all of them. The DNA was the basis for D and trimming; V, J and clone size are from that table. The profile covers approximately 150,000 clones, with roughly 90% appearing a single time and about 2% taken by the ten largest. CDR1 and CDR2 (germline): LGHNA, YNFKEQ. Trimming pared 4 bases from V and 5 bases from J, leaving 6 bases between. This CDR3 has 11 residues. Sequencing was done on a sample of peripheral blood. This TCR was recovered from a man in his 70s with active COVID-19. The rearrangement links TRBV4-2 to TRBJ2-7; TRBD1 might be the D (5 bases). The CDR3 spells CASSPGNEQYF. DNA of the CDR3: TGTGCCAGCAGCCCAGGGAACGAGCAGTACTTC.